This TCR beta chain appears in the sequencing data of a study of shared clonotypes between healthy human individuals. Deep was the level used in running the assay. TCRdb's copy holds only in-frame clones and misses some; the assay was immunoSEQ multiplex PCR. The table shows millions of clones, with roughly 91% occurring only once. CD45RO-negative, CCR7-selected cells formed the naive CD8 fraction, which excluded terminally differentiated effector memory CD45RA+ cells. The CDR3 contains 14 residues. Deletions cut 0 bases from V and 7 bases from J, with 13 bases between. Germline CDR1 LGHNA, CDR2 YSLEER.

The gene calls are TRBV4-3 and TRBJ2-7, with D possibly being TRBD2 (5 bases). This sequence was found in a man aged 18 to 29 in good health. Some clones in this sample may be carry-over from other donors' samples. Sequences were obtained from naive CD8+ T cells from PBMCs. CDR3 sequence: CASSQEAGVREQYF. CDR3 nucleotide sequence: TGCGCCAGCAGCCAAGAGGCCGGGGTAAGAGAGCAGTACTTC.